This T cell receptor (beta chain) stems from a study of T cell responses to AZD1222 COVID-19 vaccine. Overall study results and limits: The sample set comprised mostly white British donors with more females, and clonal diversity was possibly underestimated. Reports indicate that nearly half of spike-specific TCRs are directed at unmutated variant regions. Baseline testing showed seropositivity in only a handful of AZD1222 recipients.

Libraries were prepared by immunoSEQ multiplex PCR; TCRdb keeps only in-frame clonotypes and omits some of them. The data contain some 53,000 clones, about nine tenths of them singletons. The CDR3 length is 14 residues. The germline V and J ends were trimmed by 0 bases and 9 bases, with 15 bases remaining between them. Germline V lookup: CDR1 MNHNS, CDR2 SASEGT. As concerns this clone: Its antigen is not identified.

The origin of this receptor is an adult who received the AZD1222 COVID-19 vaccine. Sample: peripheral blood, taken 28 days after the second AZD1222 dose. The gene calls are TRBV6-1 and TRBJ2-7, with D unclear. This CDR3 reads CASSEARILRGQYF. The CDR3 coding sequence is TGTGCCAGCAGTGAAGCCCGTATTCTACGAGGGCAGTACTTC.